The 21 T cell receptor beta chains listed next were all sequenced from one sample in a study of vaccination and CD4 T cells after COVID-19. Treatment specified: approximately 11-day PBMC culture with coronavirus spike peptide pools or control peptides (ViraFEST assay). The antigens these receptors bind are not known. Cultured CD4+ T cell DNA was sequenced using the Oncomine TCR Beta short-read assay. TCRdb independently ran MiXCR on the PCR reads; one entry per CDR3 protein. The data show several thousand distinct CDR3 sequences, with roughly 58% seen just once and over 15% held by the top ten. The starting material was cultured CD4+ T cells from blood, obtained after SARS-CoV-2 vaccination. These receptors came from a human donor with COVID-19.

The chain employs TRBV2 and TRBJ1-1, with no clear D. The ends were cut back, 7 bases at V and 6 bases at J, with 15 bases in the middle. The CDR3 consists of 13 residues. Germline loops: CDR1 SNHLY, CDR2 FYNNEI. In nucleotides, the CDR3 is TGTGCCAGCATAGAGCTCCGGGCGGCTGAAGCTTTCTTT. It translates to CASIELRAAEAFF.

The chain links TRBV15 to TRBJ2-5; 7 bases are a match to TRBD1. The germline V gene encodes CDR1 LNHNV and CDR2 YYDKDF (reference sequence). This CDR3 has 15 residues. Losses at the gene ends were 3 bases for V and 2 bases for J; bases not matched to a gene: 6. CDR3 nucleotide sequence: TGTGCCACCAGCAGGGGGACAGATCAACAAGAGACCCAGTACTTC. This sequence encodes CATSRGTDQQETQYF.

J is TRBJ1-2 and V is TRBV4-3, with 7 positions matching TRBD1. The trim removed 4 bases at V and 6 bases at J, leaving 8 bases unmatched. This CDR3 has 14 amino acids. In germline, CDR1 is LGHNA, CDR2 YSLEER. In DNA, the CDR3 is TGCGCCAGCAGCCGAGACAGGGTAGGCGATGGCTACACCTTC. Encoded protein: CASSRDRVGDGYTF.

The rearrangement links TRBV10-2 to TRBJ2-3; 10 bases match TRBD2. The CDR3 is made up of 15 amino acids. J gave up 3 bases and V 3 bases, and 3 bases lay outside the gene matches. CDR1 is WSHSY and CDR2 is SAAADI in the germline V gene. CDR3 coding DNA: TGCGCCAGCAGTGAACTAGCGGGGCTAACAGATACGCAGTATTTT. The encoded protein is CASSELAGLTDTQYF.

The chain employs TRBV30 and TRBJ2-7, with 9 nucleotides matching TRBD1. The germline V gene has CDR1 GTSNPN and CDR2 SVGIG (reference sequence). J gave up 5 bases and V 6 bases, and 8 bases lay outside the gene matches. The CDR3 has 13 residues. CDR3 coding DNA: TGTGCCTGCTCGGGACAGGGTCTCCACGAGCAGTACTTC. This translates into CACSGQGLHEQYF. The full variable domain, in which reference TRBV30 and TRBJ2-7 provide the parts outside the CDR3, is SQTIHQWPATLVQPVGSPLSLECTVEGTSNPNLYWYRQAAGRGLQLLFYSVGIGQISSEVPQNLSASRPQDRQFILSSKKLLLSDSGFYLCACSGQGLHEQYFGPGTRLTVT.

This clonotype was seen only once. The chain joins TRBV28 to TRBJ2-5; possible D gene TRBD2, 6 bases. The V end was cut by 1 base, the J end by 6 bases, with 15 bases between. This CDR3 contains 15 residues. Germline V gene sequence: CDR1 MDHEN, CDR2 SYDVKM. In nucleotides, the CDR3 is TGTGCCAGCAGTTTATTCGGGGGACTTTCTAAGACCCAGTACTTC. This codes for CASSLFGGLSKTQYF.

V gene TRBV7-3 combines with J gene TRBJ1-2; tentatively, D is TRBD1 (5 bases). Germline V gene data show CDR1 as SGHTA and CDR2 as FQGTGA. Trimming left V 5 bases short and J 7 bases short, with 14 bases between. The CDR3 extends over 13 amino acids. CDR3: CASSPQFGGGYTF. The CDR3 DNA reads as TGTGCCAGCAGCCCACAGTTTGGGGGTGGCTACACCTTC.

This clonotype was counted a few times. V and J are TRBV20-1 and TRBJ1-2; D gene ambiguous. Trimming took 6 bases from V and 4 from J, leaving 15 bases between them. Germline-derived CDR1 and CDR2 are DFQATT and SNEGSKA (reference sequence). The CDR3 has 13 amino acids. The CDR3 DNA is TGCAGTGCCCACAAACACGGACGCTATGGCTACACCTTC. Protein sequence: CSAHKHGRYGYTF.

This chain's CDR3 is CSASEGGEQFF. CDR3 nucleotides: TGCAGTGCTAGTGAGGGAGGGGAGCAGTTCTTC. The chain links TRBV20-1 to TRBJ2-1; 7 bases are shared with TRBD2. The CDR3 contains 11 residues. CDR1 is DFQATT and CDR2 is SNEGSKA in the germline V gene (reference sequence). Trimming took 3 bases from V and 10 from J; bases not matched to a gene: 3.

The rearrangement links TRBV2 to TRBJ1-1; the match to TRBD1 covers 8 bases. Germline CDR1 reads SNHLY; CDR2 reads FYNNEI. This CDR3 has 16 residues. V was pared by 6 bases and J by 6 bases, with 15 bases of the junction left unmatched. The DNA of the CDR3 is TGTGCCAGCAGGGCCGGGTACGGACAGGGTCTCGCTGAAGCTTTCTTT. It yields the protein CASRAGYGQGLAEAFF.

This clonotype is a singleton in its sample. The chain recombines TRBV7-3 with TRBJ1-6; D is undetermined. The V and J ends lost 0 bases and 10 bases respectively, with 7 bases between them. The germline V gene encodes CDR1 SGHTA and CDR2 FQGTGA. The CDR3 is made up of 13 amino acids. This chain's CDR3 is CASSLTAQSPLHF. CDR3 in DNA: TGTGCCAGCAGCTTAACCGCCCAGTCACCCCTCCACTTT.

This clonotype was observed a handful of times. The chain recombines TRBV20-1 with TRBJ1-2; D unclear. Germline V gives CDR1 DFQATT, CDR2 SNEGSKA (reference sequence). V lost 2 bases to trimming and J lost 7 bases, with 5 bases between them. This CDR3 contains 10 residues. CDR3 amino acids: CSARQVGYTF. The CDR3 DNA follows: TGCAGTGCTAGACAAGTTGGCTACACCTTC.

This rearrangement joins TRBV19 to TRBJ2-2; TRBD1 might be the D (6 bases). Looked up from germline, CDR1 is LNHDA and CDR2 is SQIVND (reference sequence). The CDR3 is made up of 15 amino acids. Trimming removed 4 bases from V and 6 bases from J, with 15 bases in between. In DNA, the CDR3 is TGTGCCAGTAGTACCCACTCACAGGGTTCCGGGGAGCTGTTTTTT. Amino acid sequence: CASSTHSQGSGELFF.

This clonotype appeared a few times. CDR3: CASSMQVAQGGSDTQYF. CDR3 DNA: TGTGCCAGTAGTATGCAAGTCGCACAGGGGGGCTCAGATACGCAGTATTTT. The chain employs TRBV19 and TRBJ2-3, with 8 bases aligning to TRBD1. This CDR3 comprises 17 residues. Germline CDR1 and CDR2: LNHDA and SQIVND (reference sequence). J gave up 4 bases and V 3 bases, and 12 bases lay outside the gene matches. Full variable domain (remainder filled in from reference TRBV19 and TRBJ2-3): DGGITQSPKYLFRKEGQNVTLSCEQNLNHDAMYWYRQDPGQGLRLIYYSQIVNDFQKGDIAEGYSVSREKKESFPLTVTSAQKNPTAFYLCASSMQVAQGGSDTQYFGPGTRLTVL.

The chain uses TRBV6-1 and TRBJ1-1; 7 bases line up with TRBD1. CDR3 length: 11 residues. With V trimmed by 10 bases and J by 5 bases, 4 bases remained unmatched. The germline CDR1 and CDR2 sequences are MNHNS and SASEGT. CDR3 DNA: TGTGCCACCCAACAGGGGACTGAAGCTTTCTTT. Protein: CATQQGTEAFF.

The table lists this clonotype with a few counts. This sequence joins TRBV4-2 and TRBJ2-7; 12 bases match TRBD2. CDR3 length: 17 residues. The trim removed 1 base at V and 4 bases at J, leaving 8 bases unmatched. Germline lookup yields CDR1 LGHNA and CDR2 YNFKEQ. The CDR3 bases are TGTGCCAGCAGCCAAGCGCCCGGACTAGCGGGATCGTACGAGCAGTACTTC. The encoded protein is CASSQAPGLAGSYEQYF.

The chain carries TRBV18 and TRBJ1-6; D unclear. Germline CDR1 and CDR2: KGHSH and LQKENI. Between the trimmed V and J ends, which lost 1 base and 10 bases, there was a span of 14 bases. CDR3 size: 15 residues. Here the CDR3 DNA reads TGTGCCAGCTCACCACGGTCGAATGCGGGGTCACCCCTCCACTTT. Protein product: CASSPRSNAGSPLHF.

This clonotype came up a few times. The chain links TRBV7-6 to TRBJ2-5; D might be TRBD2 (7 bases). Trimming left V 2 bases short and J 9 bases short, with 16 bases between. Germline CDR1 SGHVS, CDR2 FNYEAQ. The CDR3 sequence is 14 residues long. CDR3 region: CASSLIRGATAQYF. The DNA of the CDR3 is TGTGCCAGCAGCTTAATTCGGGGGGCGACGGCCCAGTACTTC.

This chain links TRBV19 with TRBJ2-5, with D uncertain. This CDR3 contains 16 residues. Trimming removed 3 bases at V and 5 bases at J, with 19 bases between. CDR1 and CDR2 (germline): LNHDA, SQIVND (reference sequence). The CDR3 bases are TGTGCCAGTAGTATCCAAGGATTTCGGATTTCGGAGACCCAGTACTTC. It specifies CASSIQGFRISETQYF. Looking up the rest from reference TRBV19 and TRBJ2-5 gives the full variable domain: DGGITQSPKYLFRKEGQNVTLSCEQNLNHDAMYWYRQDPGQGLRLIYYSQIVNDFQKGDIAEGYSVSREKKESFPLTVTSAQKNPTAFYLCASSIQGFRISETQYFGPGTRLLVL.

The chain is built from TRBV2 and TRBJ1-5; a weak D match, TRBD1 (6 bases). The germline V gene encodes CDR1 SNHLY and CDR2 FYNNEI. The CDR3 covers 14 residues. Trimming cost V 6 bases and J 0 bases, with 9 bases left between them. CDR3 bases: TGTGCCAGCAGCCCGGACAGTAGCAATCAGCCCCAGCATTTT. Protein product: CASSPDSSNQPQHF.

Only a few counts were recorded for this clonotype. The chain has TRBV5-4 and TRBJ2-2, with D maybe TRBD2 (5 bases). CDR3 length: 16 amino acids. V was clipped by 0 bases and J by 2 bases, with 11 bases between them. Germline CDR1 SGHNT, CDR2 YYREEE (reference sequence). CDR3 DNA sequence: TGTGCCAGCAGCTTGGCTCCTAGCTCTAACACCGGGGAGCTGTTTTTT. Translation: CASSLAPSSNTGELFF.